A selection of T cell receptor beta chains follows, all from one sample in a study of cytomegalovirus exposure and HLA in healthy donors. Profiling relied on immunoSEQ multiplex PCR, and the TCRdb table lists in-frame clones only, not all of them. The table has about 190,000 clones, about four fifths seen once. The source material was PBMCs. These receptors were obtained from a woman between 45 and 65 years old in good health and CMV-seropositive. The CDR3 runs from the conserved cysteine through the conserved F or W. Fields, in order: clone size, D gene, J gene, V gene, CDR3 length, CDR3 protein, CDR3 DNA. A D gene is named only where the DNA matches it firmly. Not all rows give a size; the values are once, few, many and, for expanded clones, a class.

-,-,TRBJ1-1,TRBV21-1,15,CASSGRRGRNTEAFF,TGTGCCAGCAGCGGAAGGAGGGGGCGGAACACTGAAGCTTTCTTT
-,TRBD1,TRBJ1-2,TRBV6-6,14,CASSYYRGGYGYTF,TGTGCCAGCAGTTATTACAGGGGTGGTTATGGCTACACCTTC
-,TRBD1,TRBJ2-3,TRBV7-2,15,CASSFALGGSDTQYF,TGTGCCAGCAGCTTTGCGTTAGGGGGCTCGGATACGCAGTATTTT
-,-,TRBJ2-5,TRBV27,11,CASSPQETQYF,TGTGCCAGCAGTCCTCAAGAGACCCAGTACTTC
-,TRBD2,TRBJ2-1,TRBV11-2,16,CASSLGGGATYNEQFF,TGTGCCAGCAGCTTAGGCGGGGGGGCCACCTACAATGAGCAGTTCTTC
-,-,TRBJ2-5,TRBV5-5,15,CASISNEGGGETQYF,TGTGCCAGCATTAGTAACGAAGGGGGTGGAGAGACCCAGTACTTC
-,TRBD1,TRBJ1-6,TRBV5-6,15,CASSKGQLNNSPLHF,TGTGCCAGCAGCAAGGGACAGTTAAATAATTCACCCCTCCACTTT
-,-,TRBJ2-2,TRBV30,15,CAWSVGGGKHGELFF,TGTGCCTGGAGTGTGGGAGGGGGGAAGCACGGGGAGCTGTTTTTT
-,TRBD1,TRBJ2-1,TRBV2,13,CASSGDSYNEQFF,TGTGCCAGCAGTGGGGACAGCTACAATGAGCAGTTCTTC
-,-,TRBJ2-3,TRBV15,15,CATSRDVDRTDTQYF,TGTGCCACCAGCAGAGATGTAGACAGGACAGATACGCAGTATTTT
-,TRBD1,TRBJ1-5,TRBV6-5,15,CASSPPGQGNQPQHF,TGTGCCAGCAGTCCACCGGGACAGGGCAATCAGCCCCAGCATTTT
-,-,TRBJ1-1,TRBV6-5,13,CASTRGRGTEAFF,TGTGCCAGCACCAGGGGTAGGGGCACTGAAGCTTTCTTT
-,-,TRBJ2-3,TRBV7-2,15,CASSLATGSTDTQYF,TGTGCCAGCAGCTTGGCGACGGGAAGCACAGATACGCAGTATTTT
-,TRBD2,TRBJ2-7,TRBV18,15,CASSPLSGSSYEQYF,TGTGCCAGCTCTCCCCTTAGCGGGTCCTCCTACGAGCAGTACTTC
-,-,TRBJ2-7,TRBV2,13,CASRAGAPYEQYF,TGTGCCAGCAGGGCGGGGGCCCCCTACGAGCAGTACTTC
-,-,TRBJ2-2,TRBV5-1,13,CASSRTGAGELFF,TGCGCCAGCAGCCGTACAGGTGCCGGGGAGCTGTTTTTT
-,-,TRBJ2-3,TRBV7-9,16,CASSLARGGNTDTQYF,TGTGCCAGCAGCTTAGCGCGTGGGGGGAACACAGATACGCAGTATTTT
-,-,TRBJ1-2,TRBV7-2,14,CASSLSRANYGYTF,TGTGCCAGCAGCCTTAGCAGGGCTAACTATGGCTACACCTTC
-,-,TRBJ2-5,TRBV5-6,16,CASSLIRGDNQETQYF,TGTGCCAGCAGCTTGATAAGGGGCGATAACCAAGAGACCCAGTACTTC
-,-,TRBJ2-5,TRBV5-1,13,CASSLDSEETQYF,TGCGCCAGCAGCTTGGACAGTGAAGAGACCCAGTACTTC
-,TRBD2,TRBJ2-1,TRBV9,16,CASSVASSGGAREQFF,TGTGCCAGCAGCGTGGCCTCCAGCGGGGGGGCCCGCGAGCAGTTCTTC
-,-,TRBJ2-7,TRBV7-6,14,CASSLVGGEYEQYF,TGTGCCAGCAGCTTAGTTGGGGGCGAGTACGAGCAGTACTTC
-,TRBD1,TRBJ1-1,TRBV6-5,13,CASSDRGNTEAFF,TGTGCCAGCAGTGACAGGGGAAACACCGAAGCTTTCTTT
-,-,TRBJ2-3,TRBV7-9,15,CASSLGGGDRDTQYF,TGTGCCAGCAGCTTAGGCGGGGGCGATAGAGATACGCAGTATTTT
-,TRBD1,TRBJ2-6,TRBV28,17,CASSLAQGALGANVLTF,TGTGCCAGCAGTTTAGCACAGGGGGCGCTCGGGGCCAACGTCCTGACTTTC
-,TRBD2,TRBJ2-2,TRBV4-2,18,CASSQGIAGGPDAGELFF,TGTGCCAGCAGCCAAGGAATAGCGGGGGGGCCCGATGCCGGGGAGCTGTTTTTT
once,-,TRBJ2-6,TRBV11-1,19,CASSLQGGMGTAGANVLTF,TGTGCCAGCAGCTTACAGGGGGGTATGGGGACAGCTGGGGCCAACGTCCTGACTTTC
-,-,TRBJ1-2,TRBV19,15,CASSIGNWRESGYTF,TGTGCCAGTAGTATTGGTAACTGGAGAGAAAGTGGCTACACCTTC